The source of this TCR beta chain is a study of blood T cell repertoires in COVID-19. Study in general: PBMCs, B-cell-depleted T cells, or T cells provided the cDNA or gDNA that made up the material.

The assay was immunoSEQ multiplex PCR, and TCRdb's table has in-frame clones only and misses some. The sample comprises some 100,000 clones, 88% of which are singletons, and around 6.5% rests with the top ten. The receptor was isolated from a woman aged 60 to 75 with acute or convalescent COVID-19. Specimen: peripheral blood.

CDR3 residues: CASSGGQGHYGYTF. For the CDR3, the DNA is TGTGCCAGTAGTGGGGGACAGGGGCACTATGGCTACACCTTC. This sequence joins TRBV19 and TRBJ1-2, with TRBD1 identical over 10 bases. The V gene's germline CDR1 is LNHDA and CDR2 SQIVND (reference sequence). This CDR3 spans 14 amino acids. Germline trimming cut 5 bases from V and 3 bases from J; bases unmatched to any gene: 3.